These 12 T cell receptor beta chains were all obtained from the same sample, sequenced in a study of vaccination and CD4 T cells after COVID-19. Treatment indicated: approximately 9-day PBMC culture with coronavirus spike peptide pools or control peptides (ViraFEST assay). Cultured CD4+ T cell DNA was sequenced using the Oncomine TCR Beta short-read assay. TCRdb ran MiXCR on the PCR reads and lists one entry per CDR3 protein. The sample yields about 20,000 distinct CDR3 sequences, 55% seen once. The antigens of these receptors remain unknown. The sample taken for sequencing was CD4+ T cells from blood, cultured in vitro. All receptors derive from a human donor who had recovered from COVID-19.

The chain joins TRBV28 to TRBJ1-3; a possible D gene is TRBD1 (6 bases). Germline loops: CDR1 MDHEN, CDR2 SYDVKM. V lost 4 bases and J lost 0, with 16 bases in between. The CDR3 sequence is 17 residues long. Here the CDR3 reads CASSSQRTASSGNTIYF. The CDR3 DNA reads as TGTGCCAGCAGTTCCCAACGGACAGCTAGCTCTGGAAACACCATATATTTT. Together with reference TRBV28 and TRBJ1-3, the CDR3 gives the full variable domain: DVKVTQSSRYLVKRTGEKVFLECVQDMDHENMFWYRQDPGLGLRLIYFSYDVKMKEKGDIPEGYSVSREKKERFSLILESASTNQTSMYLCASSSQRTASSGNTIYFGEGSWLTVV.

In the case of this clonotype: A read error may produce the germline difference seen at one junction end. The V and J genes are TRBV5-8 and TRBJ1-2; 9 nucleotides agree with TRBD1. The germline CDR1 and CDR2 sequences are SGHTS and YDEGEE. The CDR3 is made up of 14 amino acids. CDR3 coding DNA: TGTGTCAGCACTTACGCGGGACAGGGTTTTGGCTACACCTTC. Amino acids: CVSTYAGQGFGYTF.

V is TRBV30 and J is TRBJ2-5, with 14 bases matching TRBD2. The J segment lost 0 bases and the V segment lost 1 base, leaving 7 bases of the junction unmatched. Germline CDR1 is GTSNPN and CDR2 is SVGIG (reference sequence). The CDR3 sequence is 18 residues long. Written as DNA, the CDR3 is TGTGCCTGGAGTGGGGGACTAGCGGGGGCCCTGTACCAAGAGACCCAGTACTTC. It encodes CAWSGGLAGALYQETQYF.

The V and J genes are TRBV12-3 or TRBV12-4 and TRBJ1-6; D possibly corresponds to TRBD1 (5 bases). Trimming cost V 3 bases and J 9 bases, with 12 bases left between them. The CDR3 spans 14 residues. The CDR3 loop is CASSFRGDGSPLHF. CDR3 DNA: TGTGCCAGCAGTTTTAGAGGGGATGGTTCACCCCTCCACTTT.

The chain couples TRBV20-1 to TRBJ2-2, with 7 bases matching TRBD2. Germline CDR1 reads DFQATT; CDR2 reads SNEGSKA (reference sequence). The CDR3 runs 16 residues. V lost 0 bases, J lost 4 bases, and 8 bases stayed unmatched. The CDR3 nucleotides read TGCAGTGCTAGAGACCTGGGGAGGGGTGCCACCGGGGAGCTGTTTTTT. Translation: CSARDLGRGATGELFF.

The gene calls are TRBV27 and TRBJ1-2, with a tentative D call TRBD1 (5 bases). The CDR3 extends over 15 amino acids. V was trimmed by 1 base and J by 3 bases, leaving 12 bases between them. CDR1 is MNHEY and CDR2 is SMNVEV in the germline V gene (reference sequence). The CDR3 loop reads CASSLFSQGYYGYTF. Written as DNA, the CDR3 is TGTGCCAGCAGTTTATTTAGCCAGGGCTACTATGGCTACACCTTC.

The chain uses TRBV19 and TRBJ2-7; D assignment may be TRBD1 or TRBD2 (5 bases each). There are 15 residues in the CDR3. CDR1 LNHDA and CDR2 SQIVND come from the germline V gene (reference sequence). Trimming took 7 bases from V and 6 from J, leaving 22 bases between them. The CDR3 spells CASTEGTLGSSEQYF. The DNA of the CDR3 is TGTGCCAGTACCGAAGGGACCCTGGGGTCGAGCGAGCAGTACTTC.

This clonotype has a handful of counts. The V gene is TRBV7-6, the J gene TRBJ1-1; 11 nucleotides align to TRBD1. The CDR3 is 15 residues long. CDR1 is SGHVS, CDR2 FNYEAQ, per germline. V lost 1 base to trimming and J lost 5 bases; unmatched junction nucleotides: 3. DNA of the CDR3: TGTGCCAGCAGCTTAGTAGGGACAGGGGGGACTGAAGCTTTCTTT. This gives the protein CASSLVGTGGTEAFF.

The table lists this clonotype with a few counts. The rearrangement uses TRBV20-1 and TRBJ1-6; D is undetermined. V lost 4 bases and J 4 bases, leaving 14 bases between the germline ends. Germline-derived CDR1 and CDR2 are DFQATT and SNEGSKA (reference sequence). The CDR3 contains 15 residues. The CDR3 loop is CSATDRVLYNSPLHF. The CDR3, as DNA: TGCAGTGCTACGGACCGAGTTCTTTATAATTCACCCCTCCACTTT.

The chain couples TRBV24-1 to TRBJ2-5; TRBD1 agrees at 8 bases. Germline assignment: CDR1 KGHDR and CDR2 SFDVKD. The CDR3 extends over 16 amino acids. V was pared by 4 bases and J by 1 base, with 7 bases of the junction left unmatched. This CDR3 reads CATSDPTGDGQETQYF. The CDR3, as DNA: TGTGCCACCAGTGACCCGACAGGGGATGGCCAAGAGACCCAGTACTTC.

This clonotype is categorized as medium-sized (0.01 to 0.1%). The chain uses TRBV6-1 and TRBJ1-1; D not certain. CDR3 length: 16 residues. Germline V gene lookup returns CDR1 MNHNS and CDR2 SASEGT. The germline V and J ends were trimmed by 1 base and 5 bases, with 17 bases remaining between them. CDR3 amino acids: CASSEVSSGLGTEAFF. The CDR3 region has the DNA TGTGCCAGCAGTGAAGTGTCCTCGGGATTGGGGACTGAAGCTTTCTTT.

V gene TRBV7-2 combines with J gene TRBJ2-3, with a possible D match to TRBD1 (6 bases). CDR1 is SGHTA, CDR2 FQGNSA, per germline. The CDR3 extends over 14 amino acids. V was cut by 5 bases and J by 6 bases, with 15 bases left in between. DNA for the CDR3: TGTGCCAGCAGCCGTCGACAGGCTGGGGATACGCAGTATTTT. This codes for CASSRRQAGDTQYF.